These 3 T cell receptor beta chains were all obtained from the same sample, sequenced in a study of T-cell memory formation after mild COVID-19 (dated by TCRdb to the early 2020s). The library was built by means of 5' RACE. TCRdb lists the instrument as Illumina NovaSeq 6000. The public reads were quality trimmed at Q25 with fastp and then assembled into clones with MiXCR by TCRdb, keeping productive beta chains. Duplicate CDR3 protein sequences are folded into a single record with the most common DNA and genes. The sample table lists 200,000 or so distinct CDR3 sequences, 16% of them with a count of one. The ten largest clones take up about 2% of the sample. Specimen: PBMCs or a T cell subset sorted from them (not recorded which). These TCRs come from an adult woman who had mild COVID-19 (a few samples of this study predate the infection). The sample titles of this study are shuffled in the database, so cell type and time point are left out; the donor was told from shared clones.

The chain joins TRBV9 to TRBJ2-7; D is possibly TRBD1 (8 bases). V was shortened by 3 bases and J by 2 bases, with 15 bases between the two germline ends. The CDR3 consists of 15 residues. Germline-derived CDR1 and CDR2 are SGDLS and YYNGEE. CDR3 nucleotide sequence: TGTGCCAGCAGCGCAGGACAGGGAGGGCCCTACGAGCAGTACTTC. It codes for CASSAGQGGPYEQYF.

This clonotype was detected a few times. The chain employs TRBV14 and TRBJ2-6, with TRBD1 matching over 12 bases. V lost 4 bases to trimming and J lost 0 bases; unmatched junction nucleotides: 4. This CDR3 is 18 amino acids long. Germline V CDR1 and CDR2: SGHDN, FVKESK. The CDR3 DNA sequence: TGTGCCAGCAGCCCTGGGACAGGGGGCCTCTCTGGGGCCAACGTCCTGACTTTC. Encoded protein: CASSPGTGGLSGANVLTF.

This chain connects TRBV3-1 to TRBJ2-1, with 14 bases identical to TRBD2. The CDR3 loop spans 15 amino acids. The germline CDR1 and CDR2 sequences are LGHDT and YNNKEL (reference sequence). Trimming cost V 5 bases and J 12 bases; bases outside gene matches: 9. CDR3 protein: CASSKLGLAGGLQFF. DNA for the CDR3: TGTGCCAGCAGCAAACTCGGACTAGCGGGAGGCCTGCAGTTCTTC.